Shown below are 27 T cell receptor beta chains from a single sample sequenced in a study of blood T cell repertoires in COVID-19. Sequencing was performed with immunoSEQ multiplex PCR; in TCRdb, only in-frame clones are kept and a portion is missing. The profile shows around 220,000 clones, almost 90% of them singletons. The material sequenced was PBMCs or T cells enriched from blood (not recorded which). The source is a woman aged 45 to 65 with acute COVID-19.

The chain has TRBV28 and TRBJ2-7; 8 bases agree with TRBD2. Trimming at V came to 6 bases and at J to 0 bases, leaving 10 bases not matched to a gene. The CDR3 is made up of 16 amino acids. Germline values: CDR1 MDHEN, CDR2 SYDVKM. CDR3 DNA: TGTGCCAGCAGCTCTCCGGGACTAGGGCGCTCCTACGAGCAGTACTTC. Its translation is CASSSPGLGRSYEQYF.

The gene calls are TRBV28 and TRBJ2-7, with a weak D call TRBD2 (6 bases). Germline lookup yields CDR1 MDHEN and CDR2 SYDVKM. V dropped 11 bases and J dropped 5 bases, with 13 bases sitting between them. The CDR3 is 11 amino acids. The CDR3, as DNA: TGTGCCGCAGCGGGCGGGAACGAGCAGTACTTC. This gives the protein CAAAGGNEQYF.

The J gene is TRBJ2-3, the V gene TRBV2; D might be TRBD2 (6 bases). Trimming removed 0 bases from V and 2 bases from J, with 12 bases in between. The CDR3 sequence is 16 residues long. Germline CDR1 reads SNHLY; CDR2 reads FYNNEI. CDR3 coding DNA: TGTGCCAGCAGTGAAGCGCGTGGCGGGAACACAGATACGCAGTATTTT. Translation: CASSEARGGNTDTQYF.

The rearrangement links TRBV6-4 to TRBJ2-1; tentative D call: TRBD2 (6 bases). Germline CDR1 reads MRHNA; CDR2 reads SNTAGT. The CDR3 extends over 16 amino acids. The germline V and J ends were trimmed by 5 bases and 8 bases, with 22 bases remaining between them. DNA for the CDR3: TGTGCCAGCAGTCCGTGGGCGGGGACGGCATACGATGAGCAGTTCTTC. Protein: CASSPWAGTAYDEQFF.

The chain links TRBV2 to TRBJ1-1; TRBD1 matches 8 bases. Germline V lookup: CDR1 SNHLY, CDR2 FYNNEI. This CDR3 is 14 amino acids long. The J segment lost 2 bases and the V segment lost 7 bases, leaving 6 bases of the junction unmatched. CDR3 bases: TGTGCCAGCATTTGGACAGGGACAAACACTGAAGCTTTCTTT. Translation: CASIWTGTNTEAFF. Drawing the rest from reference TRBV2 and TRBJ1-1, the complete variable domain is EPEVTQTPSHQVTQMGQEVILRCVPISNHLYFYWYRQILGQKVEFLVSFYNNEISEKSEIFDDQFSVERPDGSNFTLKIRSTKLEDSAMYFCASIWTGTNTEAFFGQGTRLTVV.

The chain carries TRBV27 and TRBJ1-1, with 7 bases identical to TRBD1. This CDR3 is 11 amino acids long. CDR1 is MNHEY and CDR2 is SMNVEV in the germline V gene (reference sequence). Trimming took 6 bases from V and 6 from J; bases not matched to a gene: 1. In DNA form, the CDR3 reads TGTGCCAGCAGGCAGGGGGCTGAAGCTTTCTTT. Translating gives CASRQGAEAFF.

The rearrangement joins TRBV14 to TRBJ1-5, with D uncertain. CDR1 is SGHDN, CDR2 FVKESK, per germline. V was trimmed by 0 bases and J by 5 bases, leaving 5 bases between them. The CDR3 is 13 amino acids. The CDR3 DNA reads TGTGCCAGCAGCCAAGATTCGGATCAGCCCCAGCATTTT. Translated: CASSQDSDQPQHF.

V gene TRBV7-6 combines with J gene TRBJ2-6; D uncertain. V lost 0 bases and J 3 bases, leaving 12 bases between the germline ends. The CDR3 runs to 17 residues. Germline values: CDR1 SGHVS, CDR2 FNYEAQ. This chain's CDR3 is CASSLAPSTRGANVLTF. CDR3 DNA sequence: TGTGCCAGCAGCTTAGCGCCGTCGACACGTGGGGCCAACGTCCTGACTTTC. The full variable domain, its missing parts supplied by reference TRBV7-6 and TRBJ2-6, is GAGVSQSPRYKVTKRGQDVALRCDPISGHVSLYWYRQALGQGPEFLTYFNYEAQQDKSGLPNDRFSAERPEGSISTLTIQRTEQRDSAMYRCASSLAPSTRGANVLTFGAGSRLTVL.

The genes are TRBV2 and TRBJ2-1; TRBD2 aligns across 10 bases. The CDR3 totals 15 residues. V shed 0 bases, J shed 6 bases, and the junction held 2 bases outside the gene matches. Per the germline V gene, CDR1 is SNHLY and CDR2 is FYNNEI. Here the CDR3 reads CASSEASGRGNEQFF. CDR3 DNA sequence: TGTGCCAGCAGTGAAGCGAGCGGGAGGGGCAATGAGCAGTTCTTC.

This clone was picked up a small number of times. The rearrangement joins TRBV5-1 to TRBJ2-2; D is unclear. Germline loops: CDR1 SGHRS, CDR2 YFSETQ. The CDR3 totals 13 residues. V was trimmed by 5 bases and J by 6 bases, leaving 11 bases between them. The CDR3 is CASSDSEAGELFF. In nucleotides, the CDR3 is TGCGCCAGCAGTGATTCCGAGGCCGGGGAGCTGTTTTTT.

This chain uses TRBV5-5 with TRBJ2-7; TRBD1 aligns across 11 bases. CDR1 is SGHKS, CDR2 YYEKEE, per germline (reference sequence). The CDR3 runs to 16 residues. The ends lost 0 bases at V and 1 base at J; junction bases unmatched: 3. CDR3 region: CASSLAGTGGSYEQYF. In nucleotides, the CDR3 is TGTGCCAGCAGCTTGGCCGGGACAGGGGGTTCCTACGAGCAGTACTTC.

V is TRBV5-1 and J is TRBJ2-7; weak D call: TRBD2 (5 bases). The CDR3 is 16 residues long. V lost 0 bases to trimming and J lost 1 base, with 14 bases between them. Germline CDR1 SGHRS, CDR2 YFSETQ. The CDR3 protein is CASSLVSSEGSYEQYF. The CDR3 nucleotides read TGCGCCAGCAGCTTGGTGAGTTCTGAGGGATCCTACGAGCAGTACTTC.

The chain uses TRBV9 and TRBJ1-2, with D tentatively TRBD1 (6 bases). Germline values: CDR1 SGDLS, CDR2 YYNGEE. CDR3 length equals 11 residues. Deletions cut 3 bases from V and 13 bases from J, with 13 bases between. DNA of the CDR3: TGTGCCAGCAGCGCTAGGGGGGGAGTCACCTTC. Translating it yields CASSARGGVTF.

The rearrangement joins TRBV6-5 to TRBJ2-7; 9 nucleotides agree with TRBD1. V dropped 2 bases and J dropped 5; count of bases not matched to a gene: 7. This CDR3 spans 15 amino acids. Germline CDR1 reads MNHEY; CDR2 reads SVGAGI. CDR3 region: CASSYAGQGVHEQYF. CDR3 bases: TGTGCCAGCAGTTACGCGGGACAGGGTGTCCACGAGCAGTACTTC.

The genes are TRBV4-2 and TRBJ2-1; TRBD2 aligns across 10 bases. CDR3 length: 15 residues. Trimming at V came to 3 bases and at J to 6 bases, leaving 5 bases not matched to a gene. Germline-derived CDR1 and CDR2 are LGHNA and YNFKEQ. The CDR3 nucleotides are TGTGCCAGCAGCCACCCCGGGACTAGCGTCAATGAGCAGTTCTTC. It yields the protein CASSHPGTSVNEQFF.

The rearrangement uses TRBV5-1 and TRBJ2-5, with a weak D call TRBD1 (7 bases). The CDR3 is 15 residues long. V was cut by 6 bases and J by 2 bases, with 17 bases left in between. CDR1 is SGHRS and CDR2 is YFSETQ in the germline V gene. CDR3 region: CASKMGGRGQETQYF. As DNA, the CDR3 is TGCGCCAGCAAAATGGGAGGCAGGGGGCAAGAGACCCAGTACTTC.

V gene TRBV5-4 combines with J gene TRBJ2-5; D is possibly TRBD2 (6 bases). CDR3 length equals 15 residues. The germline V gene has CDR1 SGHNT and CDR2 YYREEE (reference sequence). V was clipped by 2 bases and J by 0 bases, with 11 bases between them. The CDR3 spells CASSFGGKYQETQYF. The CDR3 nucleotides read TGTGCCAGCAGCTTCGGCGGGAAGTACCAAGAGACCCAGTACTTC. Full variable domain (outside the CDR3, taken from reference TRBV5-4 and TRBJ2-5): ETGVTQSPTHLIKTRGQQVTLRCSSQSGHNTVSWYQQALGQGPQFIFQYYREEENGRGNFPPRFSGLQFPNYSSELNVNALELDDSALYLCASSFGGKYQETQYFGPGTRLLVL.

This clone was counted once. This sequence joins TRBV6-1 and TRBJ2-5; no clear D gene. Germline V gives CDR1 MNHNS, CDR2 SASEGT. Trimming pared 1 base from V and 0 bases from J, leaving 6 bases between. This CDR3 is built from 14 residues. CDR3 sequence reads: CASSEGLDQETQYF. The CDR3 nucleotides are TGTGCCAGCAGTGAAGGGCTAGACCAAGAGACCCAGTACTTC.

The chain links TRBV15 to TRBJ1-3, with 7 bases identical to TRBD1. The CDR3 totals 17 residues. Trimming removed 0 bases from V and 0 bases from J; junction bases left unmatched: 5. Per the germline V gene, CDR1 is LNHNV and CDR2 is YYDKDF (reference sequence). CDR3 bases: TGTGCCACCAGCAGAGATTACAGGGGCCGCTCTGGAAACACCATATATTTT. Translating gives CATSRDYRGRSGNTIYF. The whole variable domain, filled in from reference TRBV15 and TRBJ1-3, reads DAMVIQNPRYQVTQFGKPVTLSCSQTLNHNVMYWYQQKSSQAPKLLFHYYDKDFNNEADTPDNFQSRRPNTSFCFLDIRSPGLGDTAMYLCATSRDYRGRSGNTIYFGEGSWLTVV.

The chain joins TRBV18 to TRBJ1-2, with D unclear. This CDR3 spans 17 amino acids. CDR1 KGHSH and CDR2 LQKENI come from the germline V gene. With 0 bases removed from V and 1 base from J, the gap between germline ends came to 15 bases. The CDR3 DNA reads as TGTGCCAGCTCACCACCTGGGCGGGCTACGTATAACTATGGCTACACCTTC. This codes for CASSPPGRATYNYGYTF.

V gene TRBV6-5 combines with J gene TRBJ2-7; the D gene is possibly TRBD1 (5 bases). Germline V gene sequence: CDR1 MNHEY, CDR2 SVGAGI. The CDR3 totals 14 residues. V was shortened by 1 base and J by 0 bases, with 7 bases between the two germline ends. In nucleotides, the CDR3 is TGTGCCAGCAGTTACTTGGGGCCCTCCTACGAGCAGTACTTC. Its protein is CASSYLGPSYEQYF.

The CDR3 sequence is CSVSGRGGTYNEQFF. CDR3 nucleotides: TGCAGCGTTTCGGGCCGGGGGGGCACCTACAATGAGCAGTTCTTC. The V gene is TRBV29-1, the J gene TRBJ2-1, with 8 nucleotides matching TRBD2. This CDR3 contains 15 residues. J gave up 2 bases and V 5 bases, and 8 bases lay outside the gene matches. Germline assignment: CDR1 SQVTM and CDR2 ANQGSEA.

The J gene is TRBJ2-1, the V gene TRBV5-1; TRBD1 aligns across 8 bases. This CDR3 spans 13 amino acids. Germline values: CDR1 SGHRS, CDR2 YFSETQ. J gave up 9 bases and V 1 base, and 3 bases lay outside the gene matches. CDR3 nucleotides: TGCGCCAGCAGCTTGCCGGACAGGGTTGAGCAGTTCTTC. Translation: CASSLPDRVEQFF.

This clone was found a few times. The CDR3 spells CASSQGSLDRNYGYTF. Written as DNA, the CDR3 is TGTGCCAGCAGCCAAGGTTCCCTGGACAGGAACTATGGCTACACCTTC. This sequence joins TRBV3-1 (or the pseudogene TRBV3-2) and TRBJ1-2; the match to TRBD1 covers 7 bases. CDR3 length: 16 residues. The V and J ends lost 1 base and 2 bases, in that order; junction bases with no gene match: 7. Germline CDR1 is LGHDT and CDR2 is YNNKEL (reference sequence).

The chain joins TRBV28 to TRBJ1-4, with 8 positions matching TRBD1. The germline V gene has CDR1 MDHEN and CDR2 SYDVKM. The CDR3 is made up of 16 amino acids. V gave up 4 bases and J gave up 1 base; unmatched junction bases: 5. The CDR3: CASSSLGQGTNEKLFF. CDR3 coding DNA: TGTGCCAGCAGTTCCTTAGGACAGGGAACTAATGAAAAACTGTTTTTT.

This clone was picked up one time. This rearrangement joins TRBV10-3 to TRBJ2-5; no definite D call. Trimming took off 6 bases at V and 5 bases at J, with 13 bases between the two ends. This CDR3 is built from 13 residues. Germline CDR1 is ENHRY and CDR2 is SYGVKD. CDR3 sequence: CAISPGPGETQYF. In DNA, the CDR3 is TGTGCCATCAGCCCAGGTCCTGGGGAGACCCAGTACTTC.

This clone was seen just once. J is TRBJ1-2 and V is TRBV18, with a possible D match to TRBD1 (6 bases). The CDR3 is 14 residues long. V was pared by 2 bases and J by 4 bases, with 11 bases between. Germline lookup yields CDR1 KGHSH and CDR2 LQKENI. The CDR3 sequence is CASSPLEGGYGYTF. The CDR3 region has the DNA TGTGCCAGCTCACCATTAGAAGGGGGCTATGGCTACACCTTC. Filled out from reference TRBV18 and TRBJ1-2, the complete variable domain reads NAGVMQNPRHLVRRRGQEARLRCSPMKGHSHVYWYRQLPEEGLKFMVYLQKENIIDESGMPKERFSAEFPKEGPSILRIQQVVRGDSAAYFCASSPLEGGYGYTFGSGTRLTVV.